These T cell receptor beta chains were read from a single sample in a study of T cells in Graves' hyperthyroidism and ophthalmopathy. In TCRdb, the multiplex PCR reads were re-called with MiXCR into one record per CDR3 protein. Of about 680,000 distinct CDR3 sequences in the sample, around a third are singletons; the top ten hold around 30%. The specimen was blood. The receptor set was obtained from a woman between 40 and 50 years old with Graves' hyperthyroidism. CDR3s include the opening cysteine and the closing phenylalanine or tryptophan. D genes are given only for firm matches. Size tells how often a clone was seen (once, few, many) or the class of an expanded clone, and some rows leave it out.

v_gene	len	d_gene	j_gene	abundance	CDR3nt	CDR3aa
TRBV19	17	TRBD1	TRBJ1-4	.	TGTGCCAGTAGTATAGATCCCTGGAGGGGGCGGAATGAAAAACTGTTTTTT	CASSIDPWRGRNEKLFF
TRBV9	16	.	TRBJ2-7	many	TGTGCCAGCAGCCCTGGGCATGGACGCGAGGCCTACGAGCAGTACTTC	CASSPGHGREAYEQYF
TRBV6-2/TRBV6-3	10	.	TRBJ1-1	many	TGTGCCAGCAGGCGGGACATCGCTTTCTTT	CASRRDIAFF
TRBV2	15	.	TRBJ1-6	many	TGTGCCAGCAGTGACGGGAGCTCCTATAATTCACCCCTCCACTTT	CASSDGSSYNSPLHF
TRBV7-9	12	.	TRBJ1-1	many	TGTGCCAGCATTGGAGAGGACACTGAAGCTTTCTTT	CASIGEDTEAFF
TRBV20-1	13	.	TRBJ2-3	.	TGCAGTGCTAGACTAGTTAGCACAGATACGCAGTATTTT	CSARLVSTDTQYF
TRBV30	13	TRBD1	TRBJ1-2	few	TGTGCCTGGACCAAAACGACAGGGAATGGCTACACCTTC	CAWTKTTGNGYTF
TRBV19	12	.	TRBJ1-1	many	TGTGCCAGTAAGAGGGGCGAGTTTGAAGCTTTCTTT	CASKRGEFEAFF
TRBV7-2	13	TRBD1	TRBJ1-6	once	TGTGCCAGCACTACAGGGGGTTTCTCACCCCTCCACTTT	CASTTGGFSPLHF
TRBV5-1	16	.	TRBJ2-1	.	TGCGCCAGCAGCTTGGATGGGGGGAGATCCTACAATGAGCAGTTCTTC	CASSLDGGRSYNEQFF
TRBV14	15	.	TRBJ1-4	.	.	CASSAGQGAMKNCFF
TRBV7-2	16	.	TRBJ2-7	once	TGTGCCAGCAGCCCCACAGTCGGGCCTACCCTCAATGAGCAGTACTTC	CASSPTVGPTLNEQYF
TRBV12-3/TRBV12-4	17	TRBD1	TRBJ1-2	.	TGTGCTAGTGGTTTTAACAGAGATCTCCTCAGGGGGTATGGCTACACCTTC	CASGFNRDLLRGYGYTF
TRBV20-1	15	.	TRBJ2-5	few	TGCAGTGCTAGGGCCCGGGTCCTAAAATTAGAGACCCAGTACTTC	CSARARVLKLETQYF
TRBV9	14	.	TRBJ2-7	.	TGTGCCAGCAGCCAAGGAAGCAGAGCATACGAGCAGTACTTC	CASSQGSRAYEQYF
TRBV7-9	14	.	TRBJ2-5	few	TGTGCCAGCAGCTTAGTAGCTATTCGGGAGACCCAGTACTTC	CASSLVAIRETQYF
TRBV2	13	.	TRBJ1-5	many	TGTGCCAGCAGAGCCGGGACATATGGGCCCCAGCATTTT	CASRAGTYGPQHF
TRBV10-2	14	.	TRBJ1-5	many	TGCGCCAGCAGTGAGGTCGTGGGGAATCAGCCCCAGCATTTT	CASSEVVGNQPQHF
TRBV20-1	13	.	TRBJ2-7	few	TGCAGTGCTGGGTTGACAGCCCACTACGAGCAGTACTTC	CSAGLTAHYEQYF
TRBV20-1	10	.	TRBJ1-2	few	TGCAGTGTCCTCGGGGGGGGCTACACCTTC	CSVLGGGYTF
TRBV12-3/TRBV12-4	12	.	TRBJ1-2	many	TGTGCCAGCAGTTTACCAGGGTGGGGCTACACCTTC	CASSLPGWGYTF
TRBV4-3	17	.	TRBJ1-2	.	TGCGCCAGCAGCCAATCCGGGACGGACCTCCTGCGCTATGGCTACACCTTC	CASSQSGTDLLRYGYTF
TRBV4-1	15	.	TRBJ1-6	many	TGCGCCAGCAGCCAAGGCCCGAACCCCAATTCACCCCTCCACTTT	CASSQGPNPNSPLHF
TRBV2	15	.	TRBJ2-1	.	TGTGCCAGCAGTGAAGCGTCTACAGCCTCCAATGAGCAGTTCTTC	CASSEASTASNEQFF
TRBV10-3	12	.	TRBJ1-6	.	TGTGCCATCCTGGGCGCGAATTCACCCCTCCACTTT	CAILGANSPLHF
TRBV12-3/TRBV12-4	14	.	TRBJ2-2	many	TGTGCCAGCAGTTTTTCGGCGTTGACCGGGGAGCTGTTTTTT	CASSFSALTGELFF
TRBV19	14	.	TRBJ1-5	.	TGTGCCAGTACCCCGATTCAGGCAAATCAGCCCCAGCATTTT	CASTPIQANQPQHF
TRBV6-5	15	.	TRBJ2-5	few	TGTGCCAGCAGTTACTCGATAGGGGGGACGGTGGACCAGTACTTC	CASSYSIGGTVDQYF